The entry below gives a single T cell receptor beta chain sequence along with its context. Its antigen is undetermined. These data belong to a study of cytomegalovirus exposure and HLA in healthy donors. Study outcomes and limitations: Researchers reported in a later analysis that a missense DCLRE1C variant was tied to TCR beta V- and J-gene trimming. Some V segments, including TRBV6-2 and TRBV6-3, were excluded as indistinguishable. Researchers reported in a later analysis that common viral pathogens appeared linked to several top clusters.

V lost 3 bases, J lost 0 bases, and 11 bases lay in between. Per germline, CDR1 LNHDA and CDR2 SQIVND (reference sequence). The CDR3 sequence is 16 residues long. Primers: 60 Vbeta forward and 13 Jbeta reverse. The assay was immunoSEQ multiplex PCR, and TCRdb's table has in-frame clones only and misses some. The sample data list 70,000 to 80,000 clones. The sequence came from a man in his forties in good health and CMV-seronegative. The J gene is TRBJ2-2, the V gene TRBV19; D is possibly TRBD2 (5 bases). What was sequenced was PBMCs. CDR3 nucleotide sequence: TGTGCCAGTAGTATCAACGCGGGTTCGAACACCGGGGAGCTGTTTTTT. Translation gives CASSINAGSNTGELFF.